The 24 T cell receptor beta chains presented below share a single source sample, sequenced in a study of technical replicates of blood from a handful of donors. The method was immunoSEQ multiplex PCR; TCRdb's version includes in-frame clones alone and lacks a portion of them. The sample includes tens of thousands of clones, 95% to 99% of them seen just once. Input material: T cells isolated from PBMCs. The source is a human donor in good health.

The chain employs TRBV4-3 and TRBJ2-3, with D possibly being TRBD1 (6 bases). Trimming cost V 0 bases and J 5 bases, with 15 bases left between them. The CDR3 covers 16 residues. The germline V gene encodes CDR1 LGHNA and CDR2 YSLEER. The CDR3 DNA reads TGCGCCAGCAGCCAAGACCCAGGGGAGTATGGAGATACGCAGTATTTT. Amino acid sequence: CASSQDPGEYGDTQYF.

The chain joins TRBV6-1 to TRBJ1-2, with 8 bases lining up with TRBD1. The CDR3 consists of 14 residues. Germline V lookup: CDR1 MNHNS, CDR2 SASEGT. J lost 7 bases, V lost 4 bases, and 8 bases had no gene match. CDR3 sequence reads: CASSATTGDIGYTF. CDR3 sequence (DNA): TGTGCCAGCAGTGCCACGACAGGGGATATTGGCTACACCTTC.

This chain uses TRBV5-4 with TRBJ2-3; a possible D gene is TRBD2 (5 bases). This CDR3 is 15 amino acids long. The germline V gene has CDR1 SGHNT and CDR2 YYREEE (reference sequence). Trimming cost V 1 base and J 4 bases, with 13 bases left between them. CDR3 nucleotide sequence: TGTGCCAGCAGCTTGCTGGTCTCGGGATCAGATACGCAGTATTTT. Its protein product is CASSLLVSGSDTQYF.

The CDR3 sequence: CASSLGPSGRRILYEQYF. In nucleotides, the CDR3 is TGTGCCAGCAGCTTAGGTCCTAGCGGGAGGAGGATCCTCTACGAGCAGTACTTC. J is TRBJ2-7 and V is TRBV11-2; TRBD2 aligns across 11 bases. From germline, CDR1 is SGHAT and CDR2 FQNNGV. The CDR3 contains 18 residues. J gave up 3 bases and V 1 base, and 11 bases lay outside the gene matches.

This clone was recorded once. V usage is TRBV9 and J usage is TRBJ1-1; a weak D match, TRBD1 (5 bases). Between the trimmed V and J ends, which lost 4 bases and 1 base, there was a span of 11 bases. The CDR3 loop spans 14 amino acids. Germline V CDR1 and CDR2: SGDLS, YYNGEE. The CDR3 region has the DNA TGTGCCAGCAGCTCATTCGGGGGGAACACTGAAGCTTTCTTT. Translating gives CASSSFGGNTEAFF.

The V and J genes are TRBV27 and TRBJ1-1; the D gene is possibly TRBD1 (6 bases). This CDR3 region has 14 residues. Germline V gene data show CDR1 as MNHEY and CDR2 as SMNVEV (reference sequence). V was clipped by 0 bases and J by 5 bases, with 10 bases between them. The CDR3 region has the DNA TGTGCCAGCAGTTTATCGCGGGGGCTGACTGAAGCTTTCTTT. Translating gives CASSLSRGLTEAFF.

The chain recombines TRBV4-1 with TRBJ1-1; D gene ambiguous. This CDR3 is built from 11 residues. Per the germline V gene, CDR1 is MGHRA and CDR2 is YSYEKL. Trimming shortened V by 6 bases and J by 2 bases, and 4 bases separated the two germline ends. CDR3 bases: TGCGCCAGCAGGAGAAACACTGAAGCTTTCTTT. It is translated as CASRRNTEAFF.

The rearrangement uses TRBV18 and TRBJ2-3; 7 nucleotides agree with TRBD1. The J segment lost 0 bases and the V segment lost 2 bases, leaving 5 bases of the junction unmatched. The CDR3 covers 16 residues. From germline, CDR1 is KGHSH and CDR2 LQKENI. In nucleotides, the CDR3 is TGTGCCAGCTCACCATTGGACAGGTCTAGCACAGATACGCAGTATTTT. The encoded protein is CASSPLDRSSTDTQYF. The complete variable domain, with remaining parts taken from reference TRBV18 and TRBJ2-3, reads NAGVMQNPRHLVRRRGQEARLRCSPMKGHSHVYWYRQLPEEGLKFMVYLQKENIIDESGMPKERFSAEFPKEGPSILRIQQVVRGDSAAYFCASSPLDRSSTDTQYFGPGTRLTVL.

This sequence joins TRBV4-2 and TRBJ2-1; D perhaps matches TRBD2 (5 bases). The V and J ends lost 1 base and 5 bases respectively, with 9 bases between them. There are 14 residues in the CDR3. Germline CDR1 is LGHNA and CDR2 is YNFKEQ. The CDR3: CASSQVGGNNEQFF. The CDR3 nucleotides read TGTGCCAGCAGCCAAGTTGGAGGAAACAATGAGCAGTTCTTC.

This chain uses TRBV7-3 with TRBJ2-7; 9 nucleotides match TRBD1. Germline V gives CDR1 SGHTA, CDR2 FQGTGA. Losses at the gene ends were 1 base for V and 2 bases for J; bases not matched to a gene: 3. The CDR3 contains 15 residues. The CDR3 nucleotides are TGTGCCAGCAGCTTAATGGGACAGGGAACCTACGAGCAGTACTTC. It is translated as CASSLMGQGTYEQYF.

This sequence joins TRBV28 and TRBJ1-5, with TRBD1 as a possible D gene (5 bases). Germline V CDR1 and CDR2: MDHEN, SYDVKM. Trimming cost V 3 bases and J 11 bases, with 26 bases left between them. CDR3 size: 17 residues. CDR3 loop: CASSFEARTVALGAQHF. The DNA of the CDR3 is TGTGCCAGCAGTTTTGAGGCGAGAACAGTAGCTTTAGGGGCCCAGCATTTT.

The V gene is TRBV7-9, the J gene TRBJ2-5; tentative D call: TRBD1 (5 bases). The CDR3 is 15 amino acids. V shed 6 bases and J shed 5 bases, with 19 bases lying between them. Germline values: CDR1 SEHNR, CDR2 FQNEAQ (reference sequence). The CDR3 reads CASRGGPDSRETQYF. In DNA, the CDR3 is TGTGCCAGCAGGGGTGGACCCGACAGTAGGGAGACCCAGTACTTC. Filled out from reference TRBV7-9 and TRBJ2-5, the complete variable domain reads DTGVSQNPRHKITKRGQNVTFRCDPISEHNRLYWYRQTLGQGPEFLTYFQNEAQLEKSRLLSDRFSAERPKGSFSTLEIQRTEQGDSAMYLCASRGGPDSRETQYFGPGTRLLVL.

The CDR3 nucleotides are TGTGCCATCAGTGAGTCAGGGGATAGCAATCAGCCCCAGCATTTT. Its protein product is CAISESGDSNQPQHF. The chain carries TRBV10-3 and TRBJ1-5, with a possible D match to TRBD1 (5 bases). Trimming removed 0 bases from V and 0 bases from J, with 6 bases in between. The CDR3 extends over 15 amino acids. Germline CDR1 ENHRY, CDR2 SYGVKD.

A single count supports this clone. The chain couples TRBV7-8 to TRBJ2-5; TRBD1 agrees at 7 bases. V shed 2 bases, J shed 3 bases, and the junction held 6 bases outside the gene matches. Germline V gene sequence: CDR1 SGHVS, CDR2 FQNEAQ. The CDR3 runs to 15 residues. DNA of the CDR3: TGTGCCAGCAGCTTATTGGGCAGGGGGAAAGAGACCCAGTACTTC. Translated: CASSLLGRGKETQYF.

For the CDR3, the DNA is TGTGCCAGCAGCTTGGGTAGCGGGACAGATACGCAGTATTTT. It translates to CASSLGSGTDTQYF. The chain employs TRBV5-4 and TRBJ2-3, with 7 bases aligning to TRBD2. The junction had 1 base not matched to a gene; V was cut back by 0 bases and J by 3 bases. In germline, CDR1 is SGHNT, CDR2 YYREEE (reference sequence). This CDR3 has 14 residues. The variable domain in full, completed from reference TRBV5-4 and TRBJ2-3, reads ETGVTQSPTHLIKTRGQQVTLRCSSQSGHNTVSWYQQALGQGPQFIFQYYREEENGRGNFPPRFSGLQFPNYSSELNVNALELDDSALYLCASSLGSGTDTQYFGPGTRLTVL.

The chain carries TRBV6-6 and TRBJ1-2; 7 nucleotides match TRBD1. With 5 bases clipped from V and 3 bases from J, the junction kept 6 bases outside the gene matches. The CDR3 has 14 amino acids. Per germline, CDR1 MNHNY and CDR2 SVGAGI (reference sequence). CDR3 bases: TGTGCCAGCAGTACTACAGGGGCTGACTATGGCTACACCTTC. It specifies CASSTTGADYGYTF.

The chain links TRBV28 to TRBJ2-2; a possible D gene is TRBD1 (5 bases). V was shortened by 2 bases and J by 2 bases, with 9 bases between the two germline ends. The CDR3 extends over 15 amino acids. Germline values: CDR1 MDHEN, CDR2 SYDVKM. The CDR3 spells CASSLKGINTGELFF. CDR3 DNA sequence: TGTGCCAGCAGTTTAAAGGGGATAAACACCGGGGAGCTGTTTTTT.

The J gene is TRBJ2-1, the V gene TRBV6-6, with a tentative D call TRBD1 (5 bases). This CDR3 contains 16 residues. The germline V gene encodes CDR1 MNHNY and CDR2 SVGAGI (reference sequence). V gave up 6 bases and J gave up 1 base, with 16 bases separating them. The CDR3 sequence is CASSTGPAISYNEQFF. The CDR3 DNA reads as TGTGCCAGCAGCACAGGCCCCGCAATATCCTACAATGAGCAGTTCTTC.

This clone has a single count. This chain uses TRBV2 with TRBJ1-1, with D uncertain. CDR3 size: 11 residues. The germline V and J ends were trimmed by 1 base and 7 bases, with 4 bases remaining between them. In germline, CDR1 is SNHLY, CDR2 FYNNEI. Here the CDR3 DNA reads TGTGCCAGCAGTGAAGGCAGTGAAGCTTTCTTT. This codes for CASSEGSEAFF. Combining the CDR3 with reference TRBV2 and TRBJ1-1 gives the whole variable domain EPEVTQTPSHQVTQMGQEVILRCVPISNHLYFYWYRQILGQKVEFLVSFYNNEISEKSEIFDDQFSVERPDGSNFTLKIRSTKLEDSAMYFCASSEGSEAFFGQGTRLTVV.

V gene TRBV18 combines with J gene TRBJ2-3; tentative D call: TRBD2 (6 bases). V was shortened by 4 bases and J by 0 bases, with 11 bases between the two germline ends. CDR3 length: 15 amino acids. CDR1 KGHSH and CDR2 LQKENI come from the germline V gene. This CDR3 reads CASSLGLESTDTQYF. As DNA, the CDR3 is TGTGCCAGCTCACTGGGACTGGAAAGCACAGATACGCAGTATTTT.

The chain couples TRBV9 to TRBJ1-1; 8 positions agree with TRBD1. Per germline, CDR1 SGDLS and CDR2 YYNGEE. V was pared by 0 bases and J by 8 bases, with 6 bases of the junction left unmatched. CDR3 length: 14 amino acids. CDR3 protein: CASSVATWDREAFF. The CDR3 DNA reads as TGTGCCAGCAGCGTAGCTACGTGGGACAGGGAAGCTTTCTTT.

The CDR3 reads CAWSGNYYNEQFF. CDR3 nucleotide sequence: TGTGCCTGGAGTGGGAACTACTACAATGAGCAGTTCTTC. The gene calls are TRBV30 and TRBJ2-1; D is uncertain. Germline loops: CDR1 GTSNPN, CDR2 SVGIG (reference sequence). The CDR3 contains 13 residues. V shed 1 base and J shed 3 bases, with 7 bases lying between them.

CDR3 amino acids: CASRNSAKNIQYF. The CDR3 DNA is TGTGCCAGCAGAAACTCCGCCAAAAACATTCAGTACTTC. V is TRBV27 and J is TRBJ2-4; D unclear. The V and J ends lost 6 bases and 1 base respectively, with 7 bases between them. Germline V gene data show CDR1 as MNHEY and CDR2 as SMNVEV (reference sequence). The CDR3 is 13 residues long.

This rearrangement joins TRBV27 to TRBJ2-5; D is possibly TRBD2 (5 bases). V lost 8 bases to trimming and J lost 5 bases, with 12 bases between them. This CDR3 has 12 residues. Looked up from germline, CDR1 is MNHEY and CDR2 is SMNVEV (reference sequence). The CDR3 reads CASGPRRETQYF. The CDR3 nucleotides are TGTGCCAGCGGCCCCAGGAGGGAGACCCAGTACTTC.